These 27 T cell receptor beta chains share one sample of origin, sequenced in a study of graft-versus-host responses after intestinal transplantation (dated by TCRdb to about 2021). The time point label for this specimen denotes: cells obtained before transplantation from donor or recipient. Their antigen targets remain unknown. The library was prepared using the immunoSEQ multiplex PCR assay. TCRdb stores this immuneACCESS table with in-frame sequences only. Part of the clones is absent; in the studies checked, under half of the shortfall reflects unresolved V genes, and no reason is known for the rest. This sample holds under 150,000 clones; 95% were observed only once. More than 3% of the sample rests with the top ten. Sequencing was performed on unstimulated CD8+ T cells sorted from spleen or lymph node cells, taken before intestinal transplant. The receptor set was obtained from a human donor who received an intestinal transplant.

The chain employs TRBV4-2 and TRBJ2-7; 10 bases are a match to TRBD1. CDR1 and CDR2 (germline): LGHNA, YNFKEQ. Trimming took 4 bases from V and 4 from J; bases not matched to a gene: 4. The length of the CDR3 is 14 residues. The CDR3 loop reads CASSPGTGAYEQYF. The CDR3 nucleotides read TGTGCCAGCAGCCCCGGGACAGGGGCGTACGAGCAGTACTTC.

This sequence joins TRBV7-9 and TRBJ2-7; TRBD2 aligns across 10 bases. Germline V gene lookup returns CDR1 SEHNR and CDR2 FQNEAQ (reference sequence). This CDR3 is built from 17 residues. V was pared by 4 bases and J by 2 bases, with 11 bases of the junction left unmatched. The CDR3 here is CASSYSIDLAGAYEQYF. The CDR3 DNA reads TGTGCCAGCAGCTACTCGATCGATCTAGCGGGAGCCTACGAGCAGTACTTC.

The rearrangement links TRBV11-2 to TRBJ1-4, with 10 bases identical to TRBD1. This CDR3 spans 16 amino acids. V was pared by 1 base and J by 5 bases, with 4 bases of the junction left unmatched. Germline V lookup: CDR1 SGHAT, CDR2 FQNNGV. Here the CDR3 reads CASSLGVGQGNEKLFF. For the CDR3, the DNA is TGTGCCAGCAGCTTAGGAGTGGGACAGGGGAATGAAAAACTGTTTTTT.

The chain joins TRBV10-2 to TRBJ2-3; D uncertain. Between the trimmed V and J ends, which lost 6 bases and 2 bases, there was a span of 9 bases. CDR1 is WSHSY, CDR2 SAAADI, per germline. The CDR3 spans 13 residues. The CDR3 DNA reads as TGCGCCAGCAGATCGGGTCCCACAGATACGCAGTATTTT. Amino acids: CASRSGPTDTQYF.

The CDR3: CASSVVAGPSYEQYF. The CDR3 bases are TGTGCCAGCAGCGTAGTAGCGGGCCCTTCCTACGAGCAGTACTTC. V is TRBV9 and J is TRBJ2-7; 7 bases match TRBD2. Germline V CDR1 and CDR2: SGDLS, YYNGEE. The CDR3 spans 15 residues. With V trimmed by 0 bases and J by 1 base, 4 bases remained unmatched.

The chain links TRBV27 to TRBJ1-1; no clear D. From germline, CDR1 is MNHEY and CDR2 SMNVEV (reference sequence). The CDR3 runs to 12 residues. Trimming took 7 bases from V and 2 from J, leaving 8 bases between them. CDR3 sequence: CASKSGNTEAFF. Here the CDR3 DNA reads TGTGCCAGCAAATCCGGTAACACTGAAGCTTTCTTT.

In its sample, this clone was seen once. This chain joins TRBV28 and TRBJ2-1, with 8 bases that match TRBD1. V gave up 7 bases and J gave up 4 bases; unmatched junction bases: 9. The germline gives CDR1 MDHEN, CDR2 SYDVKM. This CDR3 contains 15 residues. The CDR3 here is CASTPGGPGYNEQFF. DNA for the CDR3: TGTGCCAGCACACCAGGGGGCCCGGGGTACAATGAGCAGTTCTTC.

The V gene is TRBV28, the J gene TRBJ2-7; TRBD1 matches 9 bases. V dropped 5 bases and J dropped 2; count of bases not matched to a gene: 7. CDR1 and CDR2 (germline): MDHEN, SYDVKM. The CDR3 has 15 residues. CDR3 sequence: CASSPTGTGTYEQYF. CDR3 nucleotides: TGTGCCAGCAGTCCGACCGGGACAGGGACCTACGAGCAGTACTTC.

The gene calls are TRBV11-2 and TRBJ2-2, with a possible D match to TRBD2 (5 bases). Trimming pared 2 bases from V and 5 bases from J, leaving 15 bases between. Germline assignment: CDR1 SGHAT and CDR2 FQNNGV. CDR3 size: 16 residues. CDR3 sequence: CASSLRPRGGTGELFF. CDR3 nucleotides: TGTGCCAGCAGCTTAAGGCCCCGCGGAGGTACCGGGGAGCTGTTTTTT.

The CDR3 bases are TGCGCCAGCGGTAGCGGGAATAATGAGCAGTTCTTC. This translates into CASGSGNNEQFF. This chain connects TRBV4-1 to TRBJ2-1; 8 nucleotides line up with TRBD2. The trim removed 8 bases at V and 7 bases at J, leaving 4 bases unmatched. The CDR3 loop spans 12 amino acids. Germline loops: CDR1 MGHRA, CDR2 YSYEKL.

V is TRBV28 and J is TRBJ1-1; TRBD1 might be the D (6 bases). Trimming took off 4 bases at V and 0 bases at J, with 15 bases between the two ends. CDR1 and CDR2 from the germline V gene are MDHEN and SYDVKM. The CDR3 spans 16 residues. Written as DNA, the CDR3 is TGTGCCAGCAGTTCCCGGTGGGGGGACATGAACACTGAAGCTTTCTTT. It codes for CASSSRWGDMNTEAFF. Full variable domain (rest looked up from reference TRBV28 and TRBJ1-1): DVKVTQSSRYLVKRTGEKVFLECVQDMDHENMFWYRQDPGLGLRLIYFSYDVKMKEKGDIPEGYSVSREKKERFSLILESASTNQTSMYLCASSSRWGDMNTEAFFGQGTRLTVV.

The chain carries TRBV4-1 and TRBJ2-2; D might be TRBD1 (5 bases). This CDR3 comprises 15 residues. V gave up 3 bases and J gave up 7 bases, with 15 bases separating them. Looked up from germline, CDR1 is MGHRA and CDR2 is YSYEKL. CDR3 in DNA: TGCGCCAGCAGCCAGTGGTTAGGGGCGAGCGGGGAGCTGTTTTTT. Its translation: CASSQWLGASGELFF.

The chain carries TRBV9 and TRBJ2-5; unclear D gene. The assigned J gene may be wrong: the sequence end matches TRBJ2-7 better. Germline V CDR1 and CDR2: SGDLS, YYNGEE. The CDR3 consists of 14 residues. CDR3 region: CASSAGSSSYEQYF. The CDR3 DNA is TGTGCCAGCAGCGCCGGGTCCAGCTCCTACGAGCAGTACTTC.

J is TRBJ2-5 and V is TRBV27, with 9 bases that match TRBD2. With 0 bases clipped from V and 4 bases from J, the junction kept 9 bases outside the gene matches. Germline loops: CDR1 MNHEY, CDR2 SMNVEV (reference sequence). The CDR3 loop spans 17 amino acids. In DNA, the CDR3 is TGTGCCAGCAGTTTATCAGGGGCGGGAGGGCCGCTAGAGACCCAGTACTTC. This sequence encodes CASSLSGAGGPLETQYF.

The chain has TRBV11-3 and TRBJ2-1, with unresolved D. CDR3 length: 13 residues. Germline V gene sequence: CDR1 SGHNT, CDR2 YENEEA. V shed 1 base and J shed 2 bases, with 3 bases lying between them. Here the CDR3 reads CASSLGAYNEQFF. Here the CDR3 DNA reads TGTGCCAGCAGCTTAGGGGCCTACAATGAGCAGTTCTTC.

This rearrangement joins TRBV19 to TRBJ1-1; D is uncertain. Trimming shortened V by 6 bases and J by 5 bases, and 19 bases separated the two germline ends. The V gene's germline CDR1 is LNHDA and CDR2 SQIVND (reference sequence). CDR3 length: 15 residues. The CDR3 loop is CASSKMSALGTEAFF. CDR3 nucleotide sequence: TGTGCCAGTAGCAAGATGTCGGCCCTGGGGACTGAAGCTTTCTTT.

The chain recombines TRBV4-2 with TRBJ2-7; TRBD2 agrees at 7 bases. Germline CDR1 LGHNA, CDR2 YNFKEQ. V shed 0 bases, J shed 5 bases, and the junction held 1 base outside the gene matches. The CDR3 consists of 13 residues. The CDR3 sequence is CASSQEGRDEQYF. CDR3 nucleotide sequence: TGTGCCAGCAGCCAAGAAGGGAGGGACGAGCAGTACTTC.

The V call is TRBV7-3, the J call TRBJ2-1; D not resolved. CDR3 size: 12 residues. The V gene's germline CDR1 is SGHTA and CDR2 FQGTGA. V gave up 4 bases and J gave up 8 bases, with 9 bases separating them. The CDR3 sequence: CASSSSTHEQFF. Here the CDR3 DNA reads TGTGCCAGCAGCTCTAGTACGCATGAGCAGTTCTTC.

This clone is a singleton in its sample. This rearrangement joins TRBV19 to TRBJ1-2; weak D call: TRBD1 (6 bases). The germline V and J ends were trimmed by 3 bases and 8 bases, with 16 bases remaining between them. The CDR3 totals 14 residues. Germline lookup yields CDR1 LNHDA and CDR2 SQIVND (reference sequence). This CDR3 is CASSMKTGLQGYTF. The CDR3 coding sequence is TGTGCCAGTAGTATGAAGACAGGACTTCAGGGCTACACCTTC.

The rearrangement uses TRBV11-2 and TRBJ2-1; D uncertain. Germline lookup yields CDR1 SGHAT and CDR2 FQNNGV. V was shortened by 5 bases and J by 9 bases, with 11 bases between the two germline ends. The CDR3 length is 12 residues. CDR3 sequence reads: CASSHEFSEQFF. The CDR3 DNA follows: TGTGCCAGCAGCCATGAGTTTAGTGAGCAGTTCTTC.

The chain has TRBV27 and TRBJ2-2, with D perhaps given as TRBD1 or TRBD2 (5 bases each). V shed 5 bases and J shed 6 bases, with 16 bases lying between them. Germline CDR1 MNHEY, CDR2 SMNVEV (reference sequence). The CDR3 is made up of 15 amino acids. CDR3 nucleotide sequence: TGTGCCAGCAGTCCCCCGAGGGTGGGGGCCGGGGAGCTGTTTTTT. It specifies CASSPPRVGAGELFF.

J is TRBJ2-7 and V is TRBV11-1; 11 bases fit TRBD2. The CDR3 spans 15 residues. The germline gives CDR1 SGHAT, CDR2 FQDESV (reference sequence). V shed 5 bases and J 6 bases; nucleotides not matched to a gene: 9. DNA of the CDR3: TGTGCCAGCAGCCCTTTAGCGGGAGGGCCGGGCGAGCAGTACTTC. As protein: CASSPLAGGPGEQYF.

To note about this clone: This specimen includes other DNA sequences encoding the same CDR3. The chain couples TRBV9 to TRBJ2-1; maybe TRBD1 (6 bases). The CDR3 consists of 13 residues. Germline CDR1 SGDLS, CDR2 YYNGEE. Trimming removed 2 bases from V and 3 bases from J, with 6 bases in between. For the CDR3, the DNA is TGTGCCAGCAGCGTGGACAGCTACAATGAGCAGTTCTTC. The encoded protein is CASSVDSYNEQFF.

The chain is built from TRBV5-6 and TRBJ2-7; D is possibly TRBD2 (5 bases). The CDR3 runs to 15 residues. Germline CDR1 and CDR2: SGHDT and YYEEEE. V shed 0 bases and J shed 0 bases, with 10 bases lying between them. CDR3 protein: CASSLGERNSYEQYF. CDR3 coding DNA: TGTGCCAGCAGCTTGGGCGAGCGGAACTCCTACGAGCAGTACTTC.

The CDR3 sequence: CATWGWSYEQYF. The CDR3 nucleotides read TGTGCCACCTGGGGCTGGTCGTACGAGCAGTACTTC. The V call is TRBV6-5, the J call TRBJ2-7; a possible D gene is TRBD1 (5 bases). CDR3 length equals 12 residues. V was pared by 10 bases and J by 4 bases, with 14 bases between. Germline CDR1 reads MNHEY; CDR2 reads SVGAGI.

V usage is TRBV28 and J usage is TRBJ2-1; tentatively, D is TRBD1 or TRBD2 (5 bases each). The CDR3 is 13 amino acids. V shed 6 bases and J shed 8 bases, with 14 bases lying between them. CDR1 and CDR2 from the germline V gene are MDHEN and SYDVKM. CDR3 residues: CASSPGLSDEQFF. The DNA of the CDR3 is TGTGCCAGCAGCCCGGGGCTTTCGGATGAGCAGTTCTTC.

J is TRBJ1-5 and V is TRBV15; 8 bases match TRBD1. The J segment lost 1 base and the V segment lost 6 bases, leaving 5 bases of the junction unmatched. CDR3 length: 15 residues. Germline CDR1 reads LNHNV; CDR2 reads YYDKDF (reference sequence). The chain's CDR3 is CATRQDRGSNQPQHF. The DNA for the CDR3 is TGTGCCACCAGGCAAGACAGGGGAAGCAATCAGCCCCAGCATTTT.